One sample yielded the 19 T cell receptor beta chains listed below, sequenced in a study of regulatory T cells in long-lasting Graves disease. Both iRepertoire HTBI primers and Arm-PCR of CDR3 regions were used to build the TCR beta libraries. Each CDR3 protein is one row after TCRdb ran MiXCR on the multiplex PCR reads. The table records about 440,000 distinct CDR3 sequences, under 15% of them present only once. Time point of the sample: newly diagnosed GD, antithyroid drugs for less than 3 months. Extracted RNA from PBMCs served as the source of the TCR library. In addition, the sample was reused for a study of T cells in Graves' hyperthyroidism and ophthalmopathy.

The source was peripheral blood mononuclear cells (PBMCs), collected at new diagnosis, from a patient treated with antithyroid drugs. Receptor source: a woman younger than 45 with Graves disease.

A word on this clonotype: A much larger clone differs from this one at a single base, so this may be a read error. This chain uses TRBV5-1 with TRBJ2-1; 8 bases are shared with TRBD2. CDR1 and CDR2 (germline): SGHRS, YFSETQ. The CDR3 contains 17 residues. The CDR3: CANSNHGGGGPYNEQFF. CDR3 coding DNA: TGCGCCAACAGCAACCACGGGGGGGGAGGACCCTACAATGAGCAGTTCTTC.

This clonotype was recorded many times. This rearrangement joins TRBV20-1 to TRBJ1-1; no firm D call. Trimming shortened V by 3 bases and J by 0 bases, and 5 bases separated the two germline ends. CDR1 and CDR2 from the germline V gene are DFQATT and SNEGSKA (reference sequence). The CDR3 sequence is 12 residues long. CDR3 in DNA: TGCAGTGCTAGTTCAATGAACACTGAAGCTTTCTTT. Translation gives CSASSMNTEAFF.

This chain uses TRBV15 with TRBJ1-2; 8 bases fit TRBD1. The V and J ends lost 3 bases and 5 bases, in that order; junction bases with no gene match: 5. From germline, CDR1 is LNHNV and CDR2 YYDKDF (reference sequence). The length of the CDR3 is 14 residues. The CDR3 here is CATSSRDRLYGYTF. In DNA, the CDR3 is TGTGCCACCAGCAGCCGGGACAGGCTATATGGCTACACCTTC.

In this sample, this clonotype turned up many times. The J gene is TRBJ2-7, the V gene TRBV7-8, with D perhaps assigned TRBD1 or TRBD2 (5 bases each). Germline CDR1 and CDR2: SGHVS and FQNEAQ. This CDR3 has 15 amino acids. V lost 5 bases and J 6 bases, leaving 20 bases between the germline ends. The CDR3 sequence: CASSALSGTFSEQYF. Here the CDR3 DNA reads TGTGCCAGCAGCGCCCTTAGTGGGACCTTCTCCGAGCAGTACTTC.

This clonotype was counted at least ten times. The chain employs TRBV6-1 and TRBJ2-7, with a weak D call TRBD1 (6 bases). V lost 2 bases and J lost 5, with 16 bases in between. This CDR3 contains 15 residues. Germline CDR1 reads MNHNS; CDR2 reads SASEGT. The CDR3 reads CASSEWFGRGDEQYF. The CDR3 DNA is TGTGCCAGCAGTGAATGGTTTGGCAGGGGAGACGAGCAGTACTTC.

This clonotype occurred many times. This chain connects TRBV7-6 to TRBJ2-1; 10 bases are shared with TRBD1. The CDR3 spans 17 residues. The germline CDR1 and CDR2 sequences are SGHVS and FNYEAQ. After removal of 4 bases from V and 5 bases from J, the junction contained 11 bases not matched to a gene. The CDR3 DNA reads TGTGCCAGCAGCTCATTGGGTTGGGGACAGGGGAACAATGAGCAGTTCTTC. Protein sequence: CASSSLGWGQGNNEQFF.

As DNA, the CDR3 is TGTGCCTGGGGGGATTCGGTGTACCAAGAGACCCAGTACTTC. Translating gives CAWGDSVYQETQYF. The rearrangement joins TRBV30 to TRBJ2-5; D is unclear. Germline V CDR1 and CDR2: GTSNPN, SVGIG (reference sequence). This CDR3 is built from 14 residues. Trimming removed 5 bases at V and 0 bases at J, with 13 bases between.

This clonotype occurred many times. The rearrangement joins TRBV18 to TRBJ1-1; D gene ambiguous. Trimming took off 2 bases at V and 1 base at J, with 11 bases between the two ends. Germline lookup yields CDR1 KGHSH and CDR2 LQKENI. This CDR3 has 15 amino acids. The CDR3 is CASSPIHGRNTEAFF. CDR3 nucleotide sequence: TGTGCCAGCTCACCAATTCATGGGCGGAACACTGAAGCTTTCTTT.

This chain links TRBV4-3 with TRBJ1-2, with D possibly being TRBD1 (5 bases). CDR3 length: 15 amino acids. V gave up 0 bases and J gave up 4 bases, with 12 bases separating them. Germline V gene data show CDR1 as LGHNA and CDR2 as YSLEER. The CDR3 DNA follows: TGCGCCAGCAGCCAAGATCGTCGAGGGACCTATGGCTACACCTTC. This gives the protein CASSQDRRGTYGYTF.

This clonotype was recorded at least ten times. V and J are TRBV5-1 and TRBJ2-2; 9 nucleotides align to TRBD1. Germline V gene data show CDR1 as SGHRS and CDR2 as YFSETQ. With 4 bases clipped from V and 0 bases from J, the junction kept 4 bases outside the gene matches. This CDR3 is built from 16 residues. The CDR3 reads CASSIGDRANTGELFF. The DNA of the CDR3 is TGCGCCAGCAGCATAGGGGACAGGGCGAACACCGGGGAGCTGTTTTTT.

This clonotype has more than one count but fewer than ten. J is TRBJ2-7 and V is TRBV12-3 or TRBV12-4, with a possible D match to TRBD1 (5 bases). The CDR3 runs 14 residues. V was pared by 2 bases and J by 2 bases, with 10 bases between. The CDR3 reads CASSLTETAYEQYF. In DNA form, the CDR3 reads TGTGCCAGCAGTTTAACCGAGACAGCCTACGAGCAGTACTTC.

Only a few counts were recorded for this clonotype. The CDR3 DNA reads TGTGCCAGCAGCTTAGTAGAAAGCTCTGGGGCCAACGTCCTGACTTTC. Translated: CASSLVESSGANVLTF. V and J are TRBV7-8 and TRBJ2-6; D remains unclear. The germline V gene encodes CDR1 SGHVS and CDR2 FQNEAQ. The V and J ends lost 1 base and 0 bases respectively, with 7 bases between them. The CDR3 is 16 residues long.

This clonotype has at least ten counts. The gene calls are TRBV30 and TRBJ1-1, with a weak D call TRBD1 (5 bases). This CDR3 region has 14 residues. With 0 bases removed from V and 4 bases from J, the gap between germline ends came to 12 bases. Germline V gene sequence: CDR1 GTSNPN, CDR2 SVGIG (reference sequence). As DNA, the CDR3 is TGTGCCTGGAGTGTTGGGGGAGGAAGCACTGAAGCTTTCTTT. Translated: CAWSVGGGSTEAFF. Full variable domain (rest looked up from reference TRBV30 and TRBJ1-1): SQTIHQWPATLVQPVGSPLSLECTVEGTSNPNLYWYRQAAGRGLQLLFYSVGIGQISSEVPQNLSASRPQDRQFILSSKKLLLSDSGFYLCAWSVGGGSTEAFFGQGTRLTVV.

This clonotype appeared many times. The V gene is TRBV10-3, the J gene TRBJ1-1, with TRBD1 matching 9 bases. CDR3 length: 13 residues. With V trimmed by 7 bases and J by 10 bases, 10 bases remained unmatched. From germline, CDR1 is ENHRY and CDR2 SYGVKD. In DNA, the CDR3 is TGTGCCATCAATGGGGGGACAGGGTTGGGAGCTTTCTTT. Residues: CAINGGTGLGAFF.

This clonotype was recorded at least ten times. The V gene is TRBV20-1, the J gene TRBJ2-7; 11 nucleotides agree with TRBD2. The CDR3 length is 15 residues. The V gene's germline CDR1 is DFQATT and CDR2 SNEGSKA (reference sequence). After removal of 6 bases from V and 3 bases from J, the junction contained 10 bases not matched to a gene. The CDR3, as DNA: TGCAGTGCCACTAGCGGGAGAGGGGTCCACTACGAGCAGTACTTC. Translated, it gives CSATSGRGVHYEQYF.

This clonotype was seen at least ten times. CDR3 residues: CASSRFRDRVTDTQYF. The CDR3 nucleotides read TGTGCCAGCTCACGCTTCCGGGACAGAGTCACAGATACGCAGTATTTT. This chain links TRBV18 with TRBJ2-3; 7 bases align to TRBD1. J gave up 2 bases and V 4 bases, and 9 bases lay outside the gene matches. CDR1 and CDR2 (germline): KGHSH, LQKENI. The CDR3 is made up of 16 amino acids.

This clonotype occurred a few times. This sequence joins TRBV5-1 and TRBJ2-7, with D uncertain. Trimming took off 4 bases at V and 1 base at J, with 15 bases between the two ends. The CDR3 is 15 amino acids. The V gene's germline CDR1 is SGHRS and CDR2 YFSETQ. The CDR3, as DNA: TGCGCCAGCAGCCCCAGACGGATAGGTTCCTACGAGCAGTACTTC. Encoded protein: CASSPRRIGSYEQYF.

A remark on this clonotype: A read error may explain this, as a much larger clone is one base away. The chain couples TRBV27 to TRBJ2-7; no clear D gene. CDR1 MNHEY and CDR2 SMNVEV come from the germline V gene (reference sequence). This CDR3 has 16 amino acids. Here the CDR3 reads CASSRRPTLSSYGQYF. The CDR3 DNA sequence: TGTGCCAGCAGCCGTAGGCCGACTTTAAGCTCCTACGGGCAGTACTTC.

The rearrangement links TRBV28 to TRBJ2-1, with 9 nucleotides matching TRBD2. V shed 5 bases and J 7 bases; nucleotides not matched to a gene: 9. The CDR3 extends over 15 amino acids. Germline V lookup: CDR1 MDHEN, CDR2 SYDVKM. CDR3 DNA sequence: TGTGCCAGCAGTCCGCGGGAGGGGGCGCTGAATGAGCAGTTCTTC. Its protein product is CASSPREGALNEQFF.